The next 2 T cell receptor beta chains were all read from a single sample in a study of beta chain features in type 1 diabetes. As every portion of the isolated RNA was reverse transcribed, the sequencing read expressed TCRB transcripts. Method: immunoSEQ multiplex PCR; TCRdb's copy keeps in-frame clones and lacks some. Of just over 600,000 clones listed, around 16% are singletons. The sequencing input was naive CD4+ T cells from blood. These receptors all come from a man aged 18 to 30 in good health.

This clone has just a few counts. The rearrangement uses TRBV19 and TRBJ2-7; D uncertain. The CDR3 is 13 amino acids. V dropped 2 bases and J dropped 0 bases, with 5 bases sitting between them. Germline CDR1 reads LNHDA; CDR2 reads SQIVND (reference sequence). CDR3 region: CASSITTSYEQYF. CDR3 in DNA: TGTGCCAGTAGTATAACCACCTCCTACGAGCAGTACTTC.

The chain employs TRBV27 and TRBJ1-1; TRBD1 matches 9 bases. CDR3 length: 16 residues. Germline V CDR1 and CDR2: MNHEY, SMNVEV (reference sequence). The trim removed 3 bases at V and 1 base at J, leaving 6 bases unmatched. CDR3 sequence reads: CASSFGTGKRNTEAFF. CDR3 in DNA: TGTGCCAGCAGTTTCGGGACAGGGAAAAGGAACACTGAAGCTTTCTTT.